The following is a T cell receptor beta chain sequence with its context. The data derive from a study of control samples from healthy donors and cancer patients. The protocol was immunoSEQ multiplex PCR, while the TCRdb copy is restricted to in-frame clones and leaves out a portion. Of approximately 70,000 clones in the sample, about 88% were seen once. J gave up 0 bases and V 6 bases, and 5 bases lay outside the gene matches. Per the germline V gene, CDR1 is MNHEY and CDR2 is SVGAGI. CDR3 length: 15 amino acids. Material: blood. The chain couples TRBV6-5 to TRBJ1-1, with TRBD1 matching over 9 bases. The sequence derives from a woman between 50 and 59 years old in good health. Here the CDR3 reads CASSPGQGVNTEAFF. CDR3 DNA sequence: TGTGCCAGCAGCCCGGGACAGGGTGTGAACACTGAAGCTTTCTTT.